Each of the 4 T cell receptor beta chains below was sequenced from the same sample in a study of blood T cell repertoires in COVID-19. Using immunoSEQ multiplex PCR, the repertoire was profiled, and TCRdb retains in-frame clones only, with some absent. The data contain about 120,000 clones, about 89% of them seen just once; the ten biggest clones take up about 19%. The sequencing sample was made of peripheral blood. The source is a human donor with acute or convalescent COVID-19. The donor label of this sample is uncertain.

The J gene is TRBJ1-1, the V gene TRBV12-3 or TRBV12-4, with D possibly TRBD1 on 5 matching bases. This CDR3 is built from 13 residues. V dropped 7 bases and J dropped 7 bases, with 16 bases sitting between them. The CDR3 coding sequence is TGTGCCAGCAACCATCCTCCTGGACATGAAGCTTTCTTT. Translated, it gives CASNHPPGHEAFF.

This sequence joins TRBV3-1 (or the pseudogene TRBV3-2) and TRBJ2-1; TRBD2 is a possible D gene (6 bases). V lost 5 bases and J lost 0, with 14 bases in between. CDR3 length equals 16 residues. Germline V gene lookup returns CDR1 LGHDT and CDR2 YNNKEL (reference sequence). CDR3 loop: CASSIPSVSSYNEQFF. The CDR3 DNA sequence: TGTGCCAGCAGCATACCTAGCGTGAGCTCCTACAATGAGCAGTTCTTC.

Comment on this clone: At the DNA level, this CDR3 is encoded by other sequences in the same sample as well. This chain links TRBV19 with TRBJ1-2; unclear D gene. Germline CDR1 LNHDA, CDR2 SQIVND (reference sequence). The CDR3 extends over 11 amino acids. V was trimmed by 5 bases and J by 2 bases, leaving 3 bases between them. The CDR3 spells CASSLNYGYTF. In DNA form, the CDR3 reads TGTGCCAGTAGTCTAAACTATGGCTACACCTTC. The full variable domain, completed using reference TRBV19 and TRBJ1-2, is DGGITQSPKYLFRKEGQNVTLSCEQNLNHDAMYWYRQDPGQGLRLIYYSQIVNDFQKGDIAEGYSVSREKKESFPLTVTSAQKNPTAFYLCASSLNYGYTFGSGTRLTVV.

The rearrangement joins TRBV2 to TRBJ1-5, with 7 bases identical to TRBD1. Germline lookup yields CDR1 SNHLY and CDR2 FYNNEI. Trimming removed 8 bases from V and 7 bases from J; junction bases left unmatched: 5. The CDR3 extends over 12 amino acids. The CDR3 loop reads CASAGGFQPQHF. CDR3 in DNA: TGTGCCAGCGCAGGGGGATTCCAGCCCCAGCATTTT.